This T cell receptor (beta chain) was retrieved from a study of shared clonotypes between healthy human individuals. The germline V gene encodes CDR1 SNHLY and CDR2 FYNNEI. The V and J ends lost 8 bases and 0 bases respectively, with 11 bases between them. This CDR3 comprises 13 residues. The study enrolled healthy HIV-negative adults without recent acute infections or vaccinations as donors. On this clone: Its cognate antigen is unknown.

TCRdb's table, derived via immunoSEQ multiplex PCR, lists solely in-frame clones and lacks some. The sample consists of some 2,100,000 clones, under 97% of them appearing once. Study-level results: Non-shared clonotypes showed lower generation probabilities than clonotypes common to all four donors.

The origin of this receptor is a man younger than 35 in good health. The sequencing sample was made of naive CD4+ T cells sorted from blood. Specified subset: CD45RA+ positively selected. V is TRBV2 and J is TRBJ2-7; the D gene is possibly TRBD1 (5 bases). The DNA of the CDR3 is TGTGCCAGCCTGGCAGGGCTCTCCTACGAGCAGTACTTC. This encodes CASLAGLSYEQYF.